This TCR beta chain was captured by sequencing in a study of identical twins. The CDR3 covers 12 residues. J lost 6 bases, V lost 4 bases, and 3 bases had no gene match. Looked up from germline, CDR1 is LGHNA and CDR2 is YSLEER. Via MiXCR, TCRdb re-called the 5' RACE reads, giving one row per CDR3 protein. The sample lists a few hundred thousand distinct CDR3 sequences, 15% to 20% seen once, with around 10% in the top ten. The study, taken as a whole, reports: Models underpredicted monozygotic twin sharing of out-of-frame TCR alpha.

This clonotype was seen ten or more times. Its antigen remains unknown. Input material: naive T cells sorted from blood. The origin of this receptor is a man aged 45-65 years in good health. The J gene is TRBJ2-7, the V gene TRBV4-3; 7 bases match TRBD1. The CDR3 is CASSLRTGEQYF. CDR3 in DNA: TGCGCCAGCAGCCTTCGGACAGGCGAGCAGTACTTC.